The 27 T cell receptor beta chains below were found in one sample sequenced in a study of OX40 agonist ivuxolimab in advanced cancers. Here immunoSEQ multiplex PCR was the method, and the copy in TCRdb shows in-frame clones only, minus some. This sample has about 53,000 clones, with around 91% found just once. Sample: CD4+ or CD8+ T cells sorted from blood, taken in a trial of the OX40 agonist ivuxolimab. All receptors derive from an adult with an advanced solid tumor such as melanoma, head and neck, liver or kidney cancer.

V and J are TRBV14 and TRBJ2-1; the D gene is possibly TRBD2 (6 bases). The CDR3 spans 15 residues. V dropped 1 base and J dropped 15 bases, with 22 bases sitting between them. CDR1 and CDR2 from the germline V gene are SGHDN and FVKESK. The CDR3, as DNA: TGTGCCAGCAGCCAAGGCGGGGCAGGGCTCGGAAGAAGGTTCTTC. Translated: CASSQGGAGLGRRFF.

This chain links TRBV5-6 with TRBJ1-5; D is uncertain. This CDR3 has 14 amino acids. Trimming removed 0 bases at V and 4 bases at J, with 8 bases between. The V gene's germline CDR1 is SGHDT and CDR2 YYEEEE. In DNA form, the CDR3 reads TGTGCCAGCAGCTTGGGACACTCAAATCAGCCCCAGCATTTT. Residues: CASSLGHSNQPQHF.

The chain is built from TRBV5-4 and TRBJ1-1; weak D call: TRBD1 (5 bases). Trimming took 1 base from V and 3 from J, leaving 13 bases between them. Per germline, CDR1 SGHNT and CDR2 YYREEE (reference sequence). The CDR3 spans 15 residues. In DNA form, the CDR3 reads TGTGCCAGCAGCTTGCAGGGTTTTACTGACACTGAAGCTTTCTTT. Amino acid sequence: CASSLQGFTDTEAFF.

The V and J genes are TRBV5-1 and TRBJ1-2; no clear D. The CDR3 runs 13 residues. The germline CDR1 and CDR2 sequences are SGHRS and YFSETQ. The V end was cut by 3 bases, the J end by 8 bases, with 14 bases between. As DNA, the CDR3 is TGCGCCAGCAGCTCCTCCGACTCGGGGGGCTACACCTTC. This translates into CASSSSDSGGYTF. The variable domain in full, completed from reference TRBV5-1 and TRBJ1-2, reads KAGVTQTPRYLIKTRGQQVTLSCSPISGHRSVSWYQQTPGQGLQFLFEYFSETQRNKGNFPGRFSGRQFSNSRSEMNVSTLELGDSALYLCASSSSDSGGYTFGSGTRLTVV.

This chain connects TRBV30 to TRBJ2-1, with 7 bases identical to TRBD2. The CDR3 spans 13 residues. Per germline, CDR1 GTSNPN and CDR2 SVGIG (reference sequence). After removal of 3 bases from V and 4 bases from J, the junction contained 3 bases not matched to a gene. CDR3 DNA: TGTGCCTGGAGGAGGGGAGGGTACAATGAGCAGTTCTTC. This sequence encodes CAWRRGGYNEQFF.

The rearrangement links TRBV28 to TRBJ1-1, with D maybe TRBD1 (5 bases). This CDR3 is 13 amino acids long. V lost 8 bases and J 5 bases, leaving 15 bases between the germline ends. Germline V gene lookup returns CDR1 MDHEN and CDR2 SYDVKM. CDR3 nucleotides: TGTGCCAGCCGGCCCGAGGGGAGGACTGAAGCTTTCTTT. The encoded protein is CASRPEGRTEAFF.

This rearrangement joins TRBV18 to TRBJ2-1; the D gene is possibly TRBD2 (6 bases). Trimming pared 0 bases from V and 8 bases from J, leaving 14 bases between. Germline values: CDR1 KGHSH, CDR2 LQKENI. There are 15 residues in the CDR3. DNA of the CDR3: TGTGCCAGCTCACCACCTAGCAGGGACTGGGATGAGCAGTTCTTC. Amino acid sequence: CASSPPSRDWDEQFF.

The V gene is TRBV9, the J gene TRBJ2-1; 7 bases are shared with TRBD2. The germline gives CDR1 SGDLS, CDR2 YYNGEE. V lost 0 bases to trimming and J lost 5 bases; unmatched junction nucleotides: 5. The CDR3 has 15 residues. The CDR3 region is CASSVASGTHNEQFF. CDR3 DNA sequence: TGTGCCAGCAGCGTAGCCAGCGGGACCCACAATGAGCAGTTCTTC. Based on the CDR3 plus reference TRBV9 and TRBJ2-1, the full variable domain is DSGVTQTPKHLITATGQRVTLRCSPRSGDLSVYWYQQSLDQGLQFLIQYYNGEERAKGNILERFSAQQFPDLHSELNLSSLELGDSALYFCASSVASGTHNEQFFGPGTRLTVL.

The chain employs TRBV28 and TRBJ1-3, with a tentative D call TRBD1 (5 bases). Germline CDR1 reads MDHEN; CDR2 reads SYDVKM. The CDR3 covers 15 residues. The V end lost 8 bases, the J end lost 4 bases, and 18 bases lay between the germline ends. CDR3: CASSAPGNSGNTIYF. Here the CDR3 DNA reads TGTGCCAGCTCCGCCCCAGGGAATTCCGGAAACACCATATATTTT.

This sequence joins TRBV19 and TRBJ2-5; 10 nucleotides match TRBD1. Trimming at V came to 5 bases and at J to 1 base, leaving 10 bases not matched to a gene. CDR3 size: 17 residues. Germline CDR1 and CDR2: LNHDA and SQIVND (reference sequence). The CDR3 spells CASSPYLGQGSQETQYF. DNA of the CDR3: TGTGCCAGTAGTCCCTACTTGGGACAGGGGTCCCAAGAGACCCAGTACTTC.

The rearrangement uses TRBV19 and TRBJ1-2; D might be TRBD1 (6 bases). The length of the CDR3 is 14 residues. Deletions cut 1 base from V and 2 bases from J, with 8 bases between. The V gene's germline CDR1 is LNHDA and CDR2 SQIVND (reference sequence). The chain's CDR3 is CASSIGGGNYGYTF. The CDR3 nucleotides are TGTGCCAGTAGTATAGGAGGGGGGAACTATGGCTACACCTTC.

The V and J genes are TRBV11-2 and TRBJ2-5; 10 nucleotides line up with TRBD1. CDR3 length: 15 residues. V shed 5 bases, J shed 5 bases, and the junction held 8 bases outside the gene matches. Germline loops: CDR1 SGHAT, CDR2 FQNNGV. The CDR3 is CASSTGQGIRETQYF. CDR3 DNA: TGTGCCAGCAGCACGGGACAGGGGATCCGGGAGACCCAGTACTTC.

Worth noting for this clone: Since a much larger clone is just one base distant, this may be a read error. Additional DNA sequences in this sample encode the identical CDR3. In nucleotides, the CDR3 is TGTGCCAGCAGCTTAAACCGGAACACTGAAGCTTTCTTT. The encoded protein is CASSLNRNTEAFF. The chain is built from TRBV7-3 and TRBJ1-1; D is unclear. V was shortened by 1 base and J by 1 base, with 4 bases between the two germline ends. The CDR3 runs to 13 residues. The germline V gene encodes CDR1 SGHTA and CDR2 FQGTGA.

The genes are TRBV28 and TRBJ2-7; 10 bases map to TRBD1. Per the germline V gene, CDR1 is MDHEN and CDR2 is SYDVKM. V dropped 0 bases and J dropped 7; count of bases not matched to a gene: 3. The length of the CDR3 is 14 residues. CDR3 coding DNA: TGTGCCAGCAGTTTATGGGACAGGGGGGGAGAGCAGTACTTC. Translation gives CASSLWDRGGEQYF.

The CDR3 loop reads CASSVRTDNYGYTF. The CDR3 DNA reads as TGTGCCAGTAGTGTCCGGACAGACAACTATGGCTACACCTTC. The gene calls are TRBV19 and TRBJ1-2, with TRBD1 as a possible D gene (6 bases). Trimming stripped 5 bases from V and 2 bases from J, with 12 bases between. Per germline, CDR1 LNHDA and CDR2 SQIVND (reference sequence). The CDR3 is 14 residues long.

The CDR3 DNA is TGTGCCAGCAGCCGGGACAGGGATTCACCCCTCCACTTT. Residues: CASSRDRDSPLHF. The V call is TRBV5-6, the J call TRBJ1-6, with 9 bases matching TRBD1. The J segment lost 8 bases and the V segment lost 4 bases, leaving 1 base of the junction unmatched. In germline, CDR1 is SGHDT, CDR2 YYEEEE. CDR3 length: 13 amino acids.

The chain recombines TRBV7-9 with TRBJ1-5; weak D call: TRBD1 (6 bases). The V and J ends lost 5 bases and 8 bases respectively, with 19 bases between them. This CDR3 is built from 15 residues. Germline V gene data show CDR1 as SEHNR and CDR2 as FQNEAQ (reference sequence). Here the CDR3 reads CASSPGQRDKEPQHF. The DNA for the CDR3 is TGTGCCAGCAGCCCAGGACAGCGCGACAAGGAGCCCCAGCATTTT.

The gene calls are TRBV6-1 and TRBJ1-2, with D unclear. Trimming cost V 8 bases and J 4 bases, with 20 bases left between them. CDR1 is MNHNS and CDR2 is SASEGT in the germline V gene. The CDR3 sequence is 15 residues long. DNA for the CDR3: TGTGCCAGCTCCGAACAGTTGACGGAGAGCTATGGCTACACCTTC. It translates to CASSEQLTESYGYTF.

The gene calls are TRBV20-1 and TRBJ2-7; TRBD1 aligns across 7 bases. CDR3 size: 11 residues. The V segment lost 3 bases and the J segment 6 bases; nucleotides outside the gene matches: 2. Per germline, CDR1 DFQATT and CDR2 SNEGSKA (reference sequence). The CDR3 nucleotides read TGCAGTGCTAGTCAGGGGGTCGAGCAGTACTTC. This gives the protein CSASQGVEQYF.

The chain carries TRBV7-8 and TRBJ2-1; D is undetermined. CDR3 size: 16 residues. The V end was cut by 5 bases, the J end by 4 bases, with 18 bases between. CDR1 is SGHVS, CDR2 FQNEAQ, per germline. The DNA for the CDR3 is TGTGCCAGCAGCCACCGGTCCAACCAGCCGTACAATGAGCAGTTCTTC. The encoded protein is CASSHRSNQPYNEQFF.

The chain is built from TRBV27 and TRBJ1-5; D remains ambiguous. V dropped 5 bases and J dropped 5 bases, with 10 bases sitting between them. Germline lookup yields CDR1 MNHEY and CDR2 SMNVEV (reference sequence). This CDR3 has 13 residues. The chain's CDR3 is CASSLWVDQPQHF. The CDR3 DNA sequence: TGTGCCAGCAGTCTATGGGTGGATCAGCCCCAGCATTTT.

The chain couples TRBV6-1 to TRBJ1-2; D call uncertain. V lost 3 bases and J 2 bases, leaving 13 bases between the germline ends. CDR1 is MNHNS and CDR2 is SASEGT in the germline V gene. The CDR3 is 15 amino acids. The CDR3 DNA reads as TGTGCCAGCAGTGAGGTCCTCGGAGGAAACTATGGCTACACCTTC. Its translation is CASSEVLGGNYGYTF.

CDR3 loop: CASSPAVEAFF. The CDR3 region has the DNA TGTGCCAGCAGCCCAGCAGTTGAAGCTTTCTTT. The chain recombines TRBV2 with TRBJ1-1, with D unresolved. The CDR3 runs to 11 residues. CDR1 and CDR2 (germline): SNHLY, FYNNEI. The germline V and J ends were trimmed by 6 bases and 7 bases, with 9 bases remaining between them.

Here the CDR3 DNA reads TGTGCCAGCAGCCTGAAGCGCACCGGGGAGCTGTTTTTT. Translated: CASSLKRTGELFF. The V gene is TRBV5-8, the J gene TRBJ2-2; no clear D. The V end was cut by 4 bases, the J end by 4 bases, with 8 bases between. The V gene's germline CDR1 is SGHTS and CDR2 YDEGEE. This CDR3 has 13 amino acids.

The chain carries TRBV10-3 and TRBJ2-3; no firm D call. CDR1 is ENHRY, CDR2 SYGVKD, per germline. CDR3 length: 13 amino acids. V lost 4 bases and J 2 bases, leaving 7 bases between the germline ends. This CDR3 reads CAISGPNTDTQYF. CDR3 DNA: TGTGCCATCAGTGGTCCGAACACAGATACGCAGTATTTT.

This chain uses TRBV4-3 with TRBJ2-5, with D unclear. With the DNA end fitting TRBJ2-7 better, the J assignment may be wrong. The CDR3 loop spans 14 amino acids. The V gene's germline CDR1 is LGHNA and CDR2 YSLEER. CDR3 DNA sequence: TGCGCCAGCAGCCAAGTGATTAGGAACAACGAGCAGTACTTC. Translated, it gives CASSQVIRNNEQYF.

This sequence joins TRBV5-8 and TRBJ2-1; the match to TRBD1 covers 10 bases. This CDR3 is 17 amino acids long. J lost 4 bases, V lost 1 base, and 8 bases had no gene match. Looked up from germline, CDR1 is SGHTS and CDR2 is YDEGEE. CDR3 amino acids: CASSLMLTGGPYNEQFF. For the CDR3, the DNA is TGTGCCAGCAGCTTGATGTTGACAGGGGGCCCATACAATGAGCAGTTCTTC.